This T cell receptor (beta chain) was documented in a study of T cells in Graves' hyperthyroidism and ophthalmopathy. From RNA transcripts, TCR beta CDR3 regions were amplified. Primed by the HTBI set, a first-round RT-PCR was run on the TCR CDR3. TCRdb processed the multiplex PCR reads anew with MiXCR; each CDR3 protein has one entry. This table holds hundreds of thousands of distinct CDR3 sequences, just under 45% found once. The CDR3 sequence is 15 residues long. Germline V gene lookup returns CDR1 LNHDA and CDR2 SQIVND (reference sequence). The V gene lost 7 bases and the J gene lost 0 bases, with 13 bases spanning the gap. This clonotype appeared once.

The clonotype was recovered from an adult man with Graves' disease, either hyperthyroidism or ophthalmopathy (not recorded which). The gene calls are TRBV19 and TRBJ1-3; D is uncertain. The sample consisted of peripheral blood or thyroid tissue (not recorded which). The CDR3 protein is CASTPDYSSGNTIYF. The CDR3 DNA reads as TGTGCCAGTACCCCGGACTACTCCTCTGGAAACACCATATATTTT.